This T cell receptor (beta chain) was documented in a study of blood T cell repertoires in COVID-19. Study background: Donors in the United States, Italy and Spain gave samples during acute or convalescent COVID-19. T cells, B-cell-depleted T cells, or PBMCs supplied cDNA or gDNA.

This clone was detected a few times. In the source study's methods: Reference gene primer amplification yielded estimated nucleated cell counts. TCRdb's table, derived via immunoSEQ multiplex PCR, lists solely in-frame clones and lacks some. D and trimming come from the DNA, and the V and J calls and clone size come from that table. Among about 45,000 clones listed, more than 85% were seen once. Sequencing was carried out using peripheral blood. This clonotype originated in a human donor in a cohort sampled during active COVID-19.

This CDR3 reads CASSYGWDRAINQPQHF. Written as DNA, the CDR3 is TGTGCCAGCAGTTACGGTTGGGACAGGGCGATCAATCAGCCCCAGCATTTT. The rearrangement joins TRBV6-2 or TRBV6-3 to TRBJ1-5, with 9 bases lining up with TRBD1. Unmatched junction bases numbered 8, after V lost 2 bases and J lost 3 bases. This CDR3 is built from 17 residues. The germline V gene has CDR1 MNHEY and CDR2 SVGEGT.